The rows below give T cell receptor beta chains drawn from one sample of a study of regulatory T cells in long-lasting Graves disease. From the multiplex PCR reads, TCRdb called clonotypes with MiXCR, one entry per CDR3 protein. The data hold 400,000 to 450,000 distinct CDR3 sequences, with 15% observed a single time. This sample was also put to use in a study of T cells in Graves' hyperthyroidism and ophthalmopathy.

Sequences were derived from peripheral blood mononuclear cells (PBMCs), sampled at new diagnosis, from a patient treated with antithyroid drugs. The source is a woman aged 30 to 39 with Graves disease. The CDR3 runs from the conserved cysteine through the conserved F or W. D genes are given only for firm matches. Clone size is not always given. Where it is, it says once, few, many or a class for expanded clones.

V: TRBV20-1; D: -; J: TRBJ2-7; size: many; CDR3: CSAPPSWGRSYEQYF; DNA: TGCAGTGCCCCCCCCTCCTGGGGGCGCTCCTACGAGCAGTACTTC
V: TRBV2; D: -; J: TRBJ2-1; size: -; CDR3: CASSISLSGFNEQFF; DNA: TGTGCCAGCAGTATTAGCCTCTCTGGGTTCAATGAGCAGTTCTTC
V: TRBV10-3; D: -; J: TRBJ1-2; size: many; CDR3: CAISESGVPLHGYTF; DNA: TGTGCCATCAGTGAGTCCGGGGTCCCCCTCCATGGCTACACCTTC
V: TRBV6-4; D: TRBD2; J: TRBJ2-2; size: -; CDR3: CASSEAGLAGTNTGELFF; DNA: TGTGCCAGCAGTGAGGCGGGACTAGCGGGGACGAACACCGGGGAGCTGTTTTTT
V: TRBV6-5; D: -; J: TRBJ1-1; size: -; CDR3: CASSYRREAFF; DNA: TGTGCCAGCAGTTATCGAAGAGAAGCTTTCTTT
V: TRBV18; D: TRBD1; J: TRBJ2-2; size: -; CDR3: CASSLDRGLIGELFF; DNA: TGTGCCAGCTCTCTCGACAGGGGACTTATCGGGGAGCTGTTTTTT
V: TRBV2; D: -; J: TRBJ2-3; size: many; CDR3: CASRKDTQYF; DNA: TGTGCCAGCAGGAAGGATACGCAGTATTTT
V: TRBV19; D: TRBD1; J: TRBJ2-5; size: few; CDR3: CASRDRGGKETQYF; DNA: TGTGCCAGCAGGGACAGGGGTGGGAAAGAGACCCAGTACTTC
V: TRBV11-2; D: -; J: TRBJ2-5; size: many; CDR3: CASSSGGGGSHQETQYF; DNA: TGTGCCAGCAGCTCAGGGGGTGGCGGGAGTCACCAAGAGACCCAGTACTTC
V: TRBV5-8; D: -; J: TRBJ2-2; size: many; CDR3: CASNHGTSNTGELFF; DNA: TGTGCCAGCAATCACGGGACTTCCAACACCGGGGAGCTGTTTTTT
V: TRBV12-3/TRBV12-4; D: -; J: TRBJ1-1; size: many; CDR3: CASSFRGLSTEAFF; DNA: TGTGCCAGCAGTTTTAGAGGGCTTAGCACTGAAGCTTTCTTT
V: TRBV24-1; D: -; J: TRBJ2-2; size: few; CDR3: CATQVQGPGELFF; DNA: TGTGCCACCCAAGTACAGGGCCCCGGGGAGCTGTTTTTT
V: TRBV4-1; D: TRBD2; J: TRBJ2-5; size: -; CDR3: CASSQTRTSGETQYF; DNA: TGCGCCAGCAGCCAAACCAGGACTAGCGGGGAGACCCAGTACTTC
V: TRBV5-8; D: -; J: TRBJ1-5; size: few; CDR3: CASSTNRGGQPQHF; DNA: TGTGCCAGCAGCACAAACAGAGGAGGGCAGCCCCAGCATTTT
V: TRBV28; D: TRBD2; J: TRBJ2-3; size: -; CDR3: CASSFAGLAGVPNTQYF; DNA: TGTGCCAGCAGTTTCGCTGGACTAGCGGGAGTCCCAAATACGCAGTATTTT
V: TRBV11-3; D: -; J: TRBJ1-6; size: few; CDR3: CASSLGQPNSPLHF; DNA: TGTGCCAGCAGCTTAGGACAGCCCAATTCACCCCTCCACTTT
V: TRBV2; D: -; J: TRBJ2-2; size: many; CDR3: CATWPIGANTGELFF; DNA: TGTGCCACCTGGCCTATAGGAGCGAACACCGGGGAGCTGTTTTTT
V: TRBV14; D: -; J: TRBJ1-6; size: many; CDR3: CASSQGYWSPLHF; DNA: TGTGCCAGCAGCCAGGGGTATTGGTCACCCCTCCACTTT
V: TRBV24-1; D: -; J: TRBJ2-6; size: -; CDR3: CATSPNGANVLTF; DNA: TGTGCCACCAGCCCAAACGGGGCCAACGTCCTGACTTTC
V: TRBV20-1; D: -; J: TRBJ2-3; size: many; CDR3: CSAPRPTSGLTDTQYF; DNA: TGCAGTGCGCCGAGGCCCACGAGCGGGCTCACAGATACGCAGTATTTT
V: TRBV20-1; D: -; J: TRBJ1-2; size: few; CDR3: CSARAEGRDYGYTF; DNA: TGCAGTGCTAGGGCCGAAGGGAGGGACTATGGCTACACCTTC
V: TRBV7-9; D: TRBD1; J: TRBJ2-1; size: many; CDR3: CAGNRGQDEQFF; DNA: TGTGCCGGAAACAGGGGGCAAGATGAGCAGTTCTTC
V: TRBV20-1; D: TRBD2; J: TRBJ2-7; size: many; CDR3: CSARPGLAGYEQYF; DNA: TGCAGTGCTAGACCGGGACTAGCGGGCTACGAGCAGTACTTC
V: TRBV29-1; D: TRBD2; J: TRBJ2-3; size: -; CDR3: CSVDHGLAGVSTQYF; DNA: TGCAGCGTTGACCATGGACTAGCGGGAGTAAGTACGCAGTATTTT
V: TRBV6-1; D: TRBD1; J: TRBJ2-7; size: many; CDR3: CASSSLDRSHEQYF; DNA: TGTGCCAGCAGCTCCCTGGACAGGTCCCACGAGCAGTACTTC
V: TRBV30; D: TRBD1; J: TRBJ1-3; size: few; CDR3: CAWDRGRGNTIYF; DNA: TGTGCCTGGGACAGGGGAAGAGGAAACACCATATATTTT
V: TRBV9; D: -; J: TRBJ2-7; size: -; CDR3: CASSVASGFPYEQYF; DNA: TGTGCCAGCAGCGTAGCCTCGGGATTCCCCTACGAGCAGTACTTC
V: TRBV20-1; D: TRBD2; J: TRBJ2-1; size: many; CDR3: CSARDPLAGYNEQFF; DNA: TGCAGTGCTAGAGATCCACTAGCGGGATACAATGAGCAGTTCTTC
V: TRBV6-4; D: -; J: TRBJ2-3; size: many; CDR3: CASSKAETDTQYF; DNA: TGTGCCAGCAGTAAGGCGGAAACAGATACGCAGTATTTT
V: TRBV20-1; D: -; J: TRBJ2-2; size: few; CDR3: CSARRDTITGELFF; DNA: TGCAGTGCTAGACGGGACACCATCACCGGGGAGCTGTTTTTT
V: TRBV24-1; D: TRBD1; J: TRBJ2-5; size: few; CDR3: CATSDLAGGQTQYF; DNA: TGTGCCACCAGTGATTTGGCAGGGGGCCAGACCCAGTACTTC
V: TRBV15; D: -; J: TRBJ2-1; size: few; CDR3: CATSRVTGAGSYNEQFF; DNA: TGTGCCACCAGCAGAGTCACGGGGGCGGGTTCCTACAATGAGCAGTTCTTC
V: TRBV19; D: TRBD1; J: TRBJ1-1; size: -; CDR3: CASSSGTTGDTEAFF; DNA: TGTGCCAGTAGTAGTGGGACAACAGGGGACACTGAAGCTTTCTTT
V: TRBV10-3; D: -; J: TRBJ2-7; size: many; CDR3: CAINDRDGTTSYEQYF; DNA: TGTGCCATCAACGACAGGGACGGGACTACCTCCTACGAGCAGTACTTC
V: TRBV20-1; D: -; J: TRBJ2-5; size: many; CDR3: CSAASGGSETQYF; DNA: TGCAGTGCGGCTAGTGGGGGGAGTGAGACCCAGTACTTC
V: TRBV5-1; D: TRBD1; J: TRBJ2-1; size: many; CDR3: CASRLGTGTYNEQFF; DNA: TGCGCCAGCAGGTTAGGGACAGGAACGTACAATGAGCAGTTCTTC
V: TRBV6-5; D: -; J: TRBJ2-7; size: many; CDR3: CASSYSKNVVSYEQYF; DNA: TGTGCCAGCAGTTACTCGAAAAATGTGGTTTCCTACGAGCAGTACTTC
V: TRBV4-2; D: TRBD2; J: TRBJ2-1; size: many; CDR3: CASSQDGGRANEQFF; DNA: TGTGCCAGCAGCCAAGATGGCGGGAGGGCCAATGAGCAGTTCTTC
V: TRBV6-2/TRBV6-3; D: TRBD1; J: TRBJ2-1; size: -; CDR3: CASGSARDRYNEQFF; DNA: TGTGCCAGCGGATCGGCCCGGGACAGATACAATGAGCAGTTCTTC
V: TRBV9; D: TRBD2; J: TRBJ2-4; size: -; CDR3: CASSVGGGAKNIQYF; DNA: TGTGCCAGCAGCGTAGGCGGGGGAGCCAAAAACATTCAGTACTTC
V: TRBV28; D: -; J: TRBJ1-1; size: many; CDR3: CASSPLVQSMSWEAFF; DNA: TGTGCCAGCAGCCCCCTCGTCCAGTCTATGAGTTGGGAAGCTTTCTTT
V: TRBV12-3/TRBV12-4; D: TRBD1; J: TRBJ1-1; size: -; CDR3: CASSPVQGTNTEAFF; DNA: TGTGCCAGCAGCCCCGTACAGGGGACGAACACTGAAGCTTTCTTT
V: TRBV27; D: -; J: TRBJ1-2; size: many; CDR3: CASSLGFGGDYGYTF; DNA: TGTGCCAGCAGTTTAGGGTTCGGAGGGGACTATGGCTACACCTTC
V: TRBV27; D: -; J: TRBJ1-5; size: -; CDR3: CASSLSMDQPQHF; DNA: TGTGCCAGCAGTTTATCGATGGATCAGCCCCAGCATTTT
V: TRBV7-8; D: TRBD2; J: TRBJ2-3; size: many; CDR3: CASSFLAGSPDTQYF; DNA: TGTGCCAGCAGCTTTCTAGCGGGCTCCCCAGATACGCAGTATTTT
V: TRBV7-3; D: -; J: TRBJ2-7; size: many; CDR3: CASSLSPIPETHFVRTYEQYF; DNA: TGTGCCAGCAGCTTATCACCGATCCCGGAGACCCACTTCGTACGGACCTACGAGCAGTACTTC
V: TRBV25-1; D: -; J: TRBJ1-2; size: once; CDR3: CASSRDGEPNYGYTF; DNA: TGTGCCAGCAGCCGTGACGGGGAACCTAACTATGGCTACACCTTC
V: TRBV15; D: -; J: TRBJ2-2; size: few; CDR3: CATSKAAGVLHGELFF; DNA: TGTGCCACCAGCAAGGCGGCAGGGGTTCTTCATGGGGAGCTGTTTTTT